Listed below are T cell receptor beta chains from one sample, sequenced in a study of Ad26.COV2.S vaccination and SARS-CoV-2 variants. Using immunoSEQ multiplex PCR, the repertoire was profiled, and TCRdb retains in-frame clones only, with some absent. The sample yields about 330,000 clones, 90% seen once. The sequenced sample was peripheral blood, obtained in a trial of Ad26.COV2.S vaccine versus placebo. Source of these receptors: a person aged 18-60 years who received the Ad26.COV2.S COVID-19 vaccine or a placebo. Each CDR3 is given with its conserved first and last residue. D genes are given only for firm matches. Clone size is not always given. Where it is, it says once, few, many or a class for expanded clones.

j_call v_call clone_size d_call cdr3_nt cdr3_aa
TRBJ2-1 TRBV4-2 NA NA TGTGCCAGCAGCCAAGAAAAGGAGCAGTTCTTC CASSQEKEQFF
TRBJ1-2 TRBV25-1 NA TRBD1 TGTGCCAGCTGTGGACAGGGCGGTGGCTACACCTTC CASCGQGGGYTF
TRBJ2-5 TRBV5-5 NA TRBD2 TGTGCCAGCAGCTTGGTCTGGAGCGGGAGCCCAGAGACCCAGTACTTC CASSLVWSGSPETQYF
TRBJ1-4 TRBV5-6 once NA TGTGCCAGCAGCTCGGGGGCAGGGGAATGGGAAAAACTGTTTTTT CASSSGAGEWEKLFF
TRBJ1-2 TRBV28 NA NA TGTGCCAGCAGTTTATTAGGGGGGCGAGAGGGTGGCTACACCTTC CASSLLGGREGGYTF
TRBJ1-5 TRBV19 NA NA TGTGCCAGTAGTCCTGCACAAGAATATCAGCCCCAGCATTTT CASSPAQEYQPQHF
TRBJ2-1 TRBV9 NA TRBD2 TGTGCCAGCAGCGTAGGGGCTAGCGGGAAAGGAGTTGGGAATGAGCAGTTCTTC CASSVGASGKGVGNEQFF
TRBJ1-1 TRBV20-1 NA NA TGCAGTGCCAGGGACACTGAAGCTTTCTTT CSARDTEAFF
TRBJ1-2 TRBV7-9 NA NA TGTGCCAGCAGCGTCGGGACGGACTATGGCTACACCTTC CASSVGTDYGYTF
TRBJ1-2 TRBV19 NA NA TGTGCCAGTAAAAGTGACCATCTCTACACCTTC CASKSDHLYTF
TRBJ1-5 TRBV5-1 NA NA TGCGCCAGCAGCTTGGGTCAGCCCCAGCATTTT CASSLGQPQHF
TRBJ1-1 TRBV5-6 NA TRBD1 TGTGCCAGCAGCATCGGGACAGGGTTTCTTGTGAACACTGAAGCTTTCTTT CASSIGTGFLVNTEAFF
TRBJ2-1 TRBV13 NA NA TGTGCCAGCAGCCTCCCAGAGACGAACAATGAGCAGTTCTTC CASSLPETNNEQFF
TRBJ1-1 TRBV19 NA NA TGTGCCAGTAGTACGTACCACCAGAACACTGAAGCTTTCTTT CASSTYHQNTEAFF
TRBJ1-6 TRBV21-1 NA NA TGTGCCAGCAGCAAAGCGCTTTTCTCGCGGGGAGTGTCACCCCTCCACTTT CASSKALFSRGVSPLHF
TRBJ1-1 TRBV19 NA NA TGTGCCAGTAGTTCCCCTGGTAGGGGGGCTTCTACTGAAGCTTTCTTT CASSSPGRGASTEAFF
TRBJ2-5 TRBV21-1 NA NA TGTGCCAGCCCCCCGGGCTTCCAGAGTCAAGAGACCCAGTACTTC CASPPGFQSQETQYF
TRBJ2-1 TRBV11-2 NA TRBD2 TGTGCCAGCAGCCCTACGGGGGGGGGAATCTACAATGAGCAGTTCTTC CASSPTGGGIYNEQFF
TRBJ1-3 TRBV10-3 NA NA TGTGCCATCAGTGACTGGGGAGGGCCCTCTGGAAACACCATATATTTT CAISDWGGPSGNTIYF
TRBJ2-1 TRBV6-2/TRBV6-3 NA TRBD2 TGTGCCAGCAGCACCCTTCGGGGGAGGGCCTCGGGTGAGCAGTTCTTC CASSTLRGRASGEQFF
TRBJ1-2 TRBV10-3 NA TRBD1 TGTGCCACCAACCCCGTACAGGGGGATGGCTACACCTTC CATNPVQGDGYTF
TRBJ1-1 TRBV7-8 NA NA TGTGCCAGCAGCGGCCACAGAAGCCGAGACACTGAAGCTTTCTTT CASSGHRSRDTEAFF
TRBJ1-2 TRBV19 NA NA TGTGCCAGTAGTATAGATTGGCGGAACTATGGCTACACCTTC CASSIDWRNYGYTF
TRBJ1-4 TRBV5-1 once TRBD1 TGCGCCAGCAGCTTGGGTACAGGGGGCAATGAAAAACTGTTTTTT CASSLGTGGNEKLFF
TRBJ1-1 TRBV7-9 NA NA TGTGCCAGCAGCTTAACAGTCGCTAGCGAGAACACTGAAGCTTTCTTT CASSLTVASENTEAFF
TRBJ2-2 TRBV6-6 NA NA TGTGCCAGCGAGCTAGGACGGAGAGGGGAGCTGTTTTTT CASELGRRGELFF